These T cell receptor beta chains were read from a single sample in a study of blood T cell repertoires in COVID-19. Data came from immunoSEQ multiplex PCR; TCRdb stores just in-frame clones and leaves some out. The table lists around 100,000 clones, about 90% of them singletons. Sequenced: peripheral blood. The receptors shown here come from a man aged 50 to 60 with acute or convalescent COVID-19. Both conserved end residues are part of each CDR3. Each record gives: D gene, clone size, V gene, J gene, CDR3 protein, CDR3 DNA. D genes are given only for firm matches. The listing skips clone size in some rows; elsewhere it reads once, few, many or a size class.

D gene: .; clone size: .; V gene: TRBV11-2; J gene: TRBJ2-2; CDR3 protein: CASSTDRTGELFF; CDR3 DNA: TGTGCCAGCAGCACAGACAGGACCGGGGAGCTGTTTTTT
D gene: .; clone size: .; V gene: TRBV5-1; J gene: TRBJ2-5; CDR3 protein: CASSLNVPSQETQYF; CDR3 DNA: TGCGCCAGCAGCTTGAATGTTCCGAGCCAAGAGACCCAGTACTTC
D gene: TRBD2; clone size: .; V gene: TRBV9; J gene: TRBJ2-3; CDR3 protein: CASSVGAGGTDTQYF; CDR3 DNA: TGTGCCAGCAGCGTAGGCGCGGGGGGGACAGATACGCAGTATTTT
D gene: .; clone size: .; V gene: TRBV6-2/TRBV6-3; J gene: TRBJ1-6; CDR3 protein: CASSRPRTDNNSPLHF; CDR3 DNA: TGTGCCAGCAGCCGCCCCCGGACGGACAATAATTCACCCCTCCACTTT
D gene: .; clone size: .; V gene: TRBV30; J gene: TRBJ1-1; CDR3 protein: CAWSPFNTEAFF; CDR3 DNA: TGTGCCTGGAGTCCGTTCAACACTGAAGCTTTCTTT
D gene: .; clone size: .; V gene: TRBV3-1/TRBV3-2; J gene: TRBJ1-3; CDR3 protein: CASSQDDSSGNTIYF; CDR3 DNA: TGTGCCAGCAGCCAAGACGACAGCTCTGGAAACACCATATATTTT
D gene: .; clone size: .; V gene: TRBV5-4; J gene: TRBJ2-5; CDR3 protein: CASSPEYSKETQYF; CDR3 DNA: TGTGCCAGCAGCCCCGAATACTCGAAAGAGACCCAGTACTTC
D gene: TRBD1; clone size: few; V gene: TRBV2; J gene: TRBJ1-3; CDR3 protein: CASMTGGNTIYF; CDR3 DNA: TGTGCCAGCATGACAGGGGGAAACACCATATATTTT
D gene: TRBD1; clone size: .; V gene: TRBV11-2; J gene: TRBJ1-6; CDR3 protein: CASSRTGQGGGSPLHF; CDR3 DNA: TGTGCCAGCAGCCGCACGGGACAGGGAGGGGGTTCACCCCTCCACTTT
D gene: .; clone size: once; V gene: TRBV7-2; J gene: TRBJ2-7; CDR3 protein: CASSYGTKYEQYF; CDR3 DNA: TGTGCCAGCAGCTATGGGACAAAATACGAGCAGTACTTC